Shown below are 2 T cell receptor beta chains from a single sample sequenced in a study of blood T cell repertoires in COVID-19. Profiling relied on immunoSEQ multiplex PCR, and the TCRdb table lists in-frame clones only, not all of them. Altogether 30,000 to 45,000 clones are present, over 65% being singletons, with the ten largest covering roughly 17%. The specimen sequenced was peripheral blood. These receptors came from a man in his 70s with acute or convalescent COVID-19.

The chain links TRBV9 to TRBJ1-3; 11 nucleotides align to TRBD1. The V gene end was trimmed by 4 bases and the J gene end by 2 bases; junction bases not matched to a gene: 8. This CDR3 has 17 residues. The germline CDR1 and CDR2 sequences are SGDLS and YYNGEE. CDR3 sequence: CASSSGQGAFAGNTIYF. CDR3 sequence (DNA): TGTGCCAGCAGCTCTGGACAGGGGGCGTTTGCTGGAAACACCATATATTTT. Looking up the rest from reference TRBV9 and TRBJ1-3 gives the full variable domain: DSGVTQTPKHLITATGQRVTLRCSPRSGDLSVYWYQQSLDQGLQFLIQYYNGEERAKGNILERFSAQQFPDLHSELNLSSLELGDSALYFCASSSGQGAFAGNTIYFGEGSWLTVV.

CDR3 in amino acids: CASSLDRFGGRAFF. For the CDR3, the DNA is TGTGCCAGCAGCTTAGATCGTTTCGGAGGGAGGGCTTTCTTT. The chain combines TRBV11-3 with TRBJ1-1; D not resolved. CDR1 is SGHNT and CDR2 is YENEEA in the germline V gene. This CDR3 contains 14 residues. The V gene lost 0 bases and the J gene lost 11 bases, with 16 bases spanning the gap.